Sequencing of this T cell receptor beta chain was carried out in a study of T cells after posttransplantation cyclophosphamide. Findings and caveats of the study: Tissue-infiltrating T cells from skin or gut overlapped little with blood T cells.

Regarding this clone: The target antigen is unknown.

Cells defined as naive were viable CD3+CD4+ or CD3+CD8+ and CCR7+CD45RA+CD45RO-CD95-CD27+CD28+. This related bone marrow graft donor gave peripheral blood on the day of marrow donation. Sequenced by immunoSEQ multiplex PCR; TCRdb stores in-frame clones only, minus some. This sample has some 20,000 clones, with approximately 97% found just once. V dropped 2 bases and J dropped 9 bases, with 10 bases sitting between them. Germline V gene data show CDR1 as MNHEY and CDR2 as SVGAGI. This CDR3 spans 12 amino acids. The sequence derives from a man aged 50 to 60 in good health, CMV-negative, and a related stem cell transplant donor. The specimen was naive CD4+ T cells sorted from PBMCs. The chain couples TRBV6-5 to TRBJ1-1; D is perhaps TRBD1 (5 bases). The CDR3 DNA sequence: TGTGCCAGCAGTTACGGGTGGGGCCAAGCTTTCTTT. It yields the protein CASSYGWGQAFF.